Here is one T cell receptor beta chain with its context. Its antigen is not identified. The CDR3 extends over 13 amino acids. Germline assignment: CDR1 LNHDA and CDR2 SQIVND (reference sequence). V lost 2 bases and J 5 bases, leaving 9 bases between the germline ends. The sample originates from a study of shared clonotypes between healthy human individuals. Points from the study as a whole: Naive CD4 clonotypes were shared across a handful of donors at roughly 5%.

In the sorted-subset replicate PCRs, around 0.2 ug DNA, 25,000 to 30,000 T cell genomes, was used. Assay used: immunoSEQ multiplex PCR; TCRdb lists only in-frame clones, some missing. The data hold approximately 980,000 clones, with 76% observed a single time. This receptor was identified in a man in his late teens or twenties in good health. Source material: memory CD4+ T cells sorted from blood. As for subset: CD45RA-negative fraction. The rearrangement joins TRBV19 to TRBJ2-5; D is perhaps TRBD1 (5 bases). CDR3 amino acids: CASSIRGDETQYF. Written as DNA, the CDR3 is TGTGCCAGTAGTATAAGGGGCGACGAGACCCAGTACTTC.